The next 2 T cell receptor beta chains were all read from a single sample in a study of T cell responses to AZD1222 COVID-19 vaccine. Sequencing used immunoSEQ multiplex PCR; TCRdb keeps in-frame clones, though not all of them. The sample records some 70,000 clones, around 82% being singletons. The source was peripheral blood, collected on day 0 of AZD1222 vaccination. These receptors came from an adult in good health.

The CDR3 nucleotides are TGTGCCAGCAGCTTAGCGGCGGACAGGAGAAGCAATCAGCCCCAGCATTTT. This translates into CASSLAADRRSNQPQHF. The chain combines TRBV7-9 with TRBJ1-5; 7 bases match TRBD1. The germline CDR1 and CDR2 sequences are SEHNR and FQNEAQ (reference sequence). V shed 0 bases, J shed 1 base, and the junction held 6 bases outside the gene matches. The CDR3 extends over 17 amino acids.

The chain uses TRBV6-5 and TRBJ1-6, with 7 bases aligning to TRBD1. The ends lost 2 bases at V and 10 bases at J; junction bases unmatched: 5. Germline V gives CDR1 MNHEY, CDR2 SVGAGI. The CDR3 is made up of 14 amino acids. In nucleotides, the CDR3 is TGTGCCAGCAGTTACCGACAGGGCAGGTCACCCCTCCACTTT. It codes for CASSYRQGRSPLHF.